The entry below describes one T cell receptor beta chain. Its target is unknown. The germline CDR1 and CDR2 sequences are MNHEY and SVGAGI. Trimming at V came to 4 bases and at J to 4 bases, leaving 5 bases not matched to a gene. The CDR3 has 15 residues. The sample is drawn from a study of T cells in Graves' hyperthyroidism and ophthalmopathy. Amplified regions were TCR beta CDR3 sequences from RNA transcripts. HTBI primers were used for first-round RT-PCR of the TCR CDR3. TCRdb called the multiplex PCR reads again in MiXCR, with one record for every CDR3 protein. Of roughly 500,000 distinct CDR3 sequences in the sample, about 43% were seen once. Study outcomes and limitations: Researchers found most expanded thyroid clonotypes above 0.001 in blood as well.

Exclusion of patients followed from uncontrolled infection, other autoimmune disease, pregnancy or lactation. The source of this sequence is an adult woman with Graves' disease, either hyperthyroidism or ophthalmopathy (not recorded which). Sequencing was done on a sample of peripheral blood or thyroid tissue (not recorded which). The J gene is TRBJ2-5, the V gene TRBV6-5; 11 bases map to TRBD2. The CDR3 sequence: CASSLTSGRAETQYF. The CDR3 DNA reads as TGTGCCAGCAGTTTAACTAGCGGGAGAGCAGAGACCCAGTACTTC.